A selection of T cell receptor beta chains follows, all from one sample in a study of T cell changes during pregnancy in multiple sclerosis. Repertoires were generated with immunoSEQ multiplex PCR, while TCRdb's copy carries only in-frame clones and drops some. Seen here are around 60,000 clones, nearly 90% observed once, and the top ten hold roughly 2.6%. Specimen: peripheral blood, collected in the first trimester of pregnancy. Every receptor here comes from a female donor with multiple sclerosis, enrolled in a pregnancy study. CDR3s include the opening cysteine and the closing phenylalanine or tryptophan. The D gene is left open where the match is weak. Not every row has a clone size; where given, it reads once, few, many or a size class.

CAGGDAGLAGNTIYF	TGCGCCGGGGGGGATGCGGGCTTGGCTGGAAACACCATATATTTT	15	TRBV29-1	TRBJ1-3	-	-
CASRPGTSSYEQYF	TGTGCCAGCAGGCCTGGGACTAGCTCCTACGAGCAGTACTTC	14	TRBV4-2	TRBJ2-7	TRBD2	-
CASSEVASTSGRGEQYF	TGCGCCAGCAGTGAGGTTGCTTCGACTAGCGGGAGGGGTGAGCAGTACTTC	17	TRBV10-1	TRBJ2-7	TRBD2	-
CASSEMTGHQETQYF	TGTGCCAGCAGTGAAATGACAGGCCACCAAGAGACCCAGTACTTC	15	TRBV6-1	TRBJ2-5	-	-
CASSPGTGDTGELFF	TGTGCCAGCAGCCCCGGGACAGGAGACACCGGGGAGCTGTTTTTT	15	TRBV7-9	TRBJ2-2	TRBD1	-
CASSTNPTGGRDGYTF	TGTGCCAGCAGCACCAACCCGACAGGGGGCAGGGATGGCTACACCTTC	16	TRBV7-2	TRBJ1-2	TRBD1	-
CASSLGANTGELFF	TGTGCCAGCAGTCTGGGCGCGAACACCGGGGAGCTGTTTTTT	14	TRBV6-1	TRBJ2-2	-	once
CGNSRGDSYEQYF	TGTGGGAATAGCCGGGGTGACTCCTACGAGCAGTACTTC	13	TRBV7-9	TRBJ2-7	-	-
CAISPREQPPLMNTEAFF	TGTGCCATCTCTCCGAGGGAACAGCCACCACTCATGAACACTGAAGCTTTCTTT	18	TRBV10-3	TRBJ1-1	-	-
CASSTPLAGEYEQYF	TGTGCCAGTAGTACTCCACTAGCGGGGGAGTACGAGCAGTACTTC	15	TRBV19	TRBJ2-7	TRBD2	-
CASSPKIRGKTLWPGEQYF	TGCGCCAGCAGCCCCAAGATACGGGGTAAAACCCTCTGGCCCGGCGAGCAGTACTTC	19	TRBV4-1	TRBJ2-7	-	-
CASREQGNTGELFF	TGTGCCAGCAGGGAACAGGGGAACACCGGGGAGCTGTTTTTT	14	TRBV2	TRBJ2-2	-	-
CASSQEGAGGYGYTF	TGCGCCAGCAGCCAAGAAGGCGCAGGGGGCTATGGCTACACCTTC	15	TRBV4-1	TRBJ1-2	TRBD1	-
CASSLDRATHTDTQYF	TGTGCCAGCAGTTTAGACAGGGCAACACACACAGATACGCAGTATTTT	16	TRBV6-6	TRBJ2-3	TRBD1	-
CASSILAVPEAFF	TGTGCCAGTAGTATCCTGGCGGTCCCTGAAGCTTTCTTT	13	TRBV19	TRBJ1-1	-	-
CASSFLPMRDYGYTF	TGTGCCAGCAGTTTCCTACCGATGCGGGACTATGGCTACACCTTC	15	TRBV27	TRBJ1-2	-	-
CASSQDSAHLGGITDTQYF	TGCGCCAGCAGCCAAGATTCTGCCCACCTCGGGGGTATCACAGATACGCAGTATTTT	19	TRBV4-3	TRBJ2-3	-	-
CASSFLSGQPEAFF	TGTGCCAGCAGCTTCCTATCTGGACAGCCTGAAGCTTTCTTT	14	TRBV5-8	TRBJ1-1	-	-
CASSSTGRGRDTF	TGCGCCAGCAGTTCGACAGGGCGGGGTCGTGACACCTTC	13	TRBV10-2	TRBJ1-2	TRBD1	-
CASSVGQLYGYTF	TGTGCCAGCAGCGTGGGACAGCTCTATGGCTACACCTTC	13	TRBV7-2	TRBJ1-2	TRBD1	-
CASSPPRSTEAFF	TGTGCCAGCAGCCCCCCTCGTAGCACTGAAGCTTTCTTT	13	TRBV7-9	TRBJ1-1	-	-
CASSLVRGLPGELFF	TGTGCCAGCAGCTTAGTCAGGGGCCTCCCCGGGGAGCTGTTTTTT	15	TRBV11-3	TRBJ2-2	-	-
CASSGTSAQTQYF	TGTGCCAGCAGTGGAACTAGCGCGCAGACCCAGTACTTC	13	TRBV6-1	TRBJ2-5	TRBD2	-
CASSIWAEGTEAFF	TGTGCCAGTAGTATATGGGCGGAGGGCACTGAAGCTTTCTTT	14	TRBV19	TRBJ1-1	-	once
CATTQGTAGELFF	TGTGCCACGACCCAGGGGACGGCCGGGGAGCTGTTTTTT	13	TRBV7-7	TRBJ2-2	-	-
CASSPRRIISNQPQHF	TGTGCCAGCTCTCCCCGGCGGATTATTAGCAATCAGCCCCAGCATTTT	16	TRBV19	TRBJ1-5	-	-
CSVDRTGGFTEAFF	TGCAGCGTTGACCGGACAGGGGGCTTCACTGAAGCTTTCTTT	14	TRBV29-1	TRBJ1-1	TRBD1	-
CASRWTGEDTDTQYF	TGTGCCAGCAGATGGACAGGGGAAGACACAGATACGCAGTATTTT	15	TRBV2	TRBJ2-3	TRBD1	-
CASSRGQGQETQYF	TGTGCCAGCAGCCGAGGACAGGGCCAAGAGACCCAGTACTTC	14	TRBV7-7	TRBJ2-5	TRBD1	-
CASSGSGTTDTQYF	TGTGCCAGCAGCGGGAGTGGAACCACAGATACGCAGTATTTT	14	TRBV6-4	TRBJ2-3	-	-
CASSLALSGRGEQFF	TGTGCCAGCAGCTTAGCGCTGTCAGGGCGCGGAGAGCAGTTCTTC	15	TRBV7-2	TRBJ2-1	-	once
CASRGTSYNYGYTF	TGTGCCAGTAGAGGGACATCTTATAACTATGGCTACACCTTC	14	TRBV19	TRBJ1-2	-	few
CASIAGGEQYF	TGTGCCAGCATAGCGGGGGGTGAGCAGTACTTC	11	TRBV2	TRBJ2-7	TRBD2	-
CASSFEPFPGELFF	TGTGCCAGCAGCTTTGAGCCCTTCCCCGGGGAGCTGTTTTTT	14	TRBV7-9	TRBJ2-2	-	few
CASSYERANTEAFF	TGTGCCAGCAGTTACGAAAGAGCGAACACTGAAGCTTTCTTT	14	TRBV6-5	TRBJ1-1	-	-
CASSIDPGTGRNEQFF	TGTGCCAGTAGTATAGATCCAGGGACAGGGAGGAATGAGCAGTTCTTC	16	TRBV19	TRBJ2-1	TRBD1	once
CASSENSAFF	TGTGCCAGCAGTGAAAATAGTGCTTTCTTT	10	TRBV2	TRBJ1-1	-	-
CASSGTSVGTETQYF	TGTGCCAGCAGTGGGACTAGCGTTGGAACAGAGACCCAGTACTTC	15	TRBV6-5	TRBJ2-5	TRBD2	-
CASSLRDGTSGSTNTGELFF	TGCGCCAGCAGCTTGAGGGACGGGACTAGCGGGAGTACGAACACCGGGGAGCTGTTTTTT	20	TRBV5-1	TRBJ2-2	TRBD2	-
CAWSVLNEQFF	TGTGCCTGGAGTGTACTTAATGAGCAGTTCTTC	11	TRBV30	TRBJ2-1	-	few
CASSFDRGNQPQHF	TGTGCCAGCAGCTTCGACAGGGGGAATCAGCCCCAGCATTTT	14	TRBV7-2	TRBJ1-5	TRBD1	once
CSVRPGANEKLFF	TGCAGCGTTCGTCCGGGAGCGAATGAAAAACTGTTTTTT	13	TRBV29-1	TRBJ1-4	-	-
CASETLANTGELFF	TGTGCCAGTGAGACACTCGCGAACACCGGGGAGCTGTTTTTT	14	TRBV19	TRBJ2-2	-	-
CACSQGYEQYF	TGTGCCTGTTCACAGGGCTACGAGCAGTACTTC	11	TRBV30	TRBJ2-7	-	-
CAISALAGGSGELFF	TGTGCCATCAGTGCACTAGCGGGAGGCTCCGGGGAGCTGTTTTTT	15	TRBV10-3	TRBJ2-2	TRBD2	-
CASSPDGRFEQYF	TGTGCCAGCAGCCCCGATGGGAGGTTCGAGCAGTACTTC	13	TRBV9	TRBJ2-7	-	-
CASSRDYNEQFF	TGTGCCAGCAGCCGAGACTACAATGAGCAGTTCTTC	12	TRBV7-6	TRBJ2-1	-	-
CASSLSAGGSYEQYF	TGTGCCAGCAGCTTATCGGCAGGGGGCTCGTACGAGCAGTACTTC	15	TRBV5-4	TRBJ2-7	TRBD1	-
CASSYASGAYEQYF	TGTGCCAGCAGTTACGCTAGCGGAGCCTACGAGCAGTACTTC	14	TRBV6-5	TRBJ2-7	TRBD2	-
CASSSRGPLNTGELFF	TGCGCCAGCAGCTCAAGGGGTCCCCTCAACACCGGGGAGCTGTTTTTT	16	TRBV4-3	TRBJ2-2	-	-
CAWTGGMNTEAFF	TGTGCCTGGACAGGGGGAATGAACACTGAAGCTTTCTTT	13	TRBV30	TRBJ1-1	TRBD1	-
CASSYSRTGDQPQHF	TGTGCCAGCAGTTACTCGCGCACAGGGGATCAGCCCCAGCATTTT	15	TRBV6-5	TRBJ1-5	TRBD1	-
CASGLGSTRNQPQHF	TGTGCTAGTGGTTTGGGGAGTACGCGCAATCAGCCCCAGCATTTT	15	TRBV12-5	TRBJ1-5	-	-
CASSPYLRGNTDTQYF	TGTGCCAGCAGCCCCTATCTGCGGGGAAACACAGATACGCAGTATTTT	16	TRBV7-9	TRBJ2-3	-	once